These T cell receptor beta chains were read from a single sample in a study of CD8+ T cells in alopecia areata. The data were produced by immunoSEQ multiplex PCR, yet TCRdb's version contains in-frame clones alone and is incomplete. The table records roughly 73,000 clones, around 30% of them present only once. The sample in question was CD8+ T cells sorted from blood, obtained at week 4, from a patient treated with tofacitinib. These receptors all stem from a human donor with alopecia areata. Both conserved end residues are part of each CDR3. D genes are given only for firm matches. Rows give clone size only sometimes, using once, few, many, or a class for an expanded clone.

TRBV7-9	TRBJ2-7	NA	NA	CASRGWPNYEQYF	TGTGCCAGCAGGGGGTGGCCGAACTACGAGCAGTACTTC
TRBV14	TRBJ2-1	TRBD2	NA	CASSRGLAGRSYNEQFF	TGTGCCAGCAGCAGGGGACTAGCGGGGCGCTCCTACAATGAGCAGTTCTTC
TRBV15	TRBJ2-7	TRBD1	NA	CATSVGTGEEQYF	TGTGCCACCAGCGTCGGGACAGGCGAAGAGCAGTACTTC
TRBV4-3	TRBJ2-7	TRBD2	NA	CASSQDTPPGGHEQYF	TGCGCCAGCAGCCAAGACACGCCTCCGGGGGGGCACGAGCAGTACTTC
TRBV25-1	TRBJ2-7	TRBD2	NA	CASRPAGGPGEQYF	TGTGCCAGCAGGCCAGCGGGAGGGCCGGGTGAGCAGTACTTC
TRBV30	TRBJ2-7	NA	NA	CAWNSRAAEVYEQYF	TGTGCCTGGAATTCCCGCGCCGCGGAGGTATACGAGCAGTACTTC
TRBV21-1	TRBJ1-5	NA	NA	CASSLRACQPQHF	TGTGCCAGCAGCCTCCGAGCATGTCAGCCCCAGCATTTT
TRBV30	TRBJ1-3	NA	NA	CAWSPGTVGNTIYF	TGTGCCTGGAGTCCCGGGACCGTTGGAAACACCATATATTTT
TRBV30	TRBJ1-3	NA	once	CASDRFYSGNTIYF	TGTGCCAGTGACAGGTTTTACTCTGGAAACACCATATATTTT
TRBV9	TRBJ2-6	TRBD2	few	CASSPGAGVMANVLTF	TGTGCCAGCAGCCCTGGGGCGGGGGTGATGGCCAACGTCCTGACTTTC
TRBV25-1	TRBJ2-5	TRBD1	few	CASGDSPETQYF	TGTGCCAGCGGGGACAGCCCAGAGACCCAGTACTTC
TRBV30	TRBJ1-2	NA	NA	CAWMSWGHTYGYTF	TGTGCCTGGATGTCCTGGGGACACACCTATGGCTACACCTTC
TRBV6-1	TRBJ1-4	NA	NA	CASSGSIDRVNEKLFF	TGTGCCAGCAGTGGTTCGATCGACAGAGTCAATGAAAAACTGTTTTTT
TRBV27	TRBJ1-4	NA	NA	CASSLRGGSFEKLFF	TGTGCCAGCAGTCTGAGGGGGGGGAGCTTCGAAAAACTGTTTTTT
TRBV29-1	TRBJ2-3	TRBD1	NA	CSVEGGTAGEQYF	TGCAGCGTTGAAGGGGGGACAGCCGGGGAGCAGTATTTT
TRBV6-1	TRBJ1-1	NA	NA	CASSSRVGAFF	TGTGCCAGCAGTTCTAGGGTAGGGGCTTTCTTT
TRBV30	TRBJ2-1	NA	few	CAWSLMTGVGEQFF	TGTGCCTGGAGCTTGATGACGGGGGTCGGTGAGCAGTTCTTC
TRBV5-1	TRBJ2-3	NA	NA	CASSLLGITDTQYF	TGCGCCAGCAGCTTGTTAGGGATCACAGATACGCAGTATTTT
TRBV7-9	TRBJ2-7	NA	few	CASSLRGFHEQYF	TGTGCCAGCAGCTTGAGGGGATTCCACGAGCAGTACTTC
TRBV7-3	TRBJ2-3	NA	few	CASSLGGSTQYF	TGTGCCAGCAGCTTAGGCGGATCTACGCAGTATTTT
TRBV7-2	TRBJ1-1	NA	NA	CASNRPTEAFF	TGTGCCAGCAACCGACCGACTGAAGCTTTCTTT
TRBV27	TRBJ1-2	TRBD1	NA	CASSPGQGRGYTF	TGTGCCAGCAGTCCCGGACAGGGTCGTGGCTACACCTTC
TRBV29-1	TRBJ2-1	NA	few	CSVEEASAISYNEQFF	TGCAGCGTTGAAGAGGCTAGCGCCATCTCCTACAATGAGCAGTTCTTC
TRBV7-8	TRBJ2-7	NA	NA	CASSLGEGYEQYF	TGTGCCAGCAGCTTAGGAGAGGGCTACGAGCAGTACTTC
TRBV5-1	TRBJ2-1	NA	NA	CASSLSLPTEQFF	TGCGCCAGCAGCTTGTCACTGCCTACGGAGCAGTTCTTC
TRBV6-4	TRBJ2-2	NA	NA	CASSDLGVGELFF	TGTGCCAGCAGTGACTTGGGGGTCGGGGAGCTGTTTTTT
TRBV2	TRBJ2-7	NA	NA	CASSIGTSYEQYF	TGTGCCAGCAGTATCGGGACGAGCTACGAGCAGTACTTC
TRBV29-1	TRBJ2-2	NA	NA	CSVEWDPGTGELFF	TGCAGCGTTGAGTGGGACCCGGGCACCGGGGAGCTGTTTTTT
TRBV7-9	TRBJ1-2	NA	NA	CASSESTTVDGYTF	TGTGCCAGCAGCGAATCCACGACAGTAGACGGCTACACCTTC
TRBV29-1	TRBJ2-7	NA	few	CSANTDYEQYF	TGCAGCGCAAACACAGATTACGAGCAGTACTTC
TRBV29-1	TRBJ2-7	NA	NA	CSVQGPPEYEQYF	TGCAGCGTTCAGGGTCCCCCCGAGTACGAGCAGTACTTC
TRBV4-1	TRBJ2-1	TRBD1	NA	CASSQVHVPGGQYNEQFF	TGCGCCAGCAGCCAAGTCCATGTCCCAGGGGGACAGTACAATGAGCAGTTCTTC
TRBV27	TRBJ2-5	NA	few	CASSPRTTYQETQYF	TGTGCCAGCAGTCCCAGGACGACCTACCAAGAGACCCAGTACTTC
TRBV25-1	TRBJ2-5	TRBD1	few	CASSLTGGAWETQYF	TGTGCCAGCAGTCTCACAGGGGGCGCATGGGAGACCCAGTACTTC
TRBV12-5	TRBJ1-2	NA	few	CASGSPDRPGYTF	TGTGCTAGTGGTTCCCCAGATCGACCCGGCTACACCTTC
TRBV4-1	TRBJ2-2	TRBD2	NA	CASSQVEAGRTGELFF	TGCGCCAGCAGCCAAGTGGAAGCGGGAAGAACCGGGGAGCTGTTTTTT
TRBV9	TRBJ1-2	TRBD1	few	CASSVGSGGYGYTF	TGTGCCAGCAGCGTAGGTTCAGGGGGCTATGGCTACACCTTC
TRBV29-1	TRBJ2-2	NA	few	CSVKGLAGELFF	TGCAGCGTCAAGGGTCTCGCCGGGGAGCTGTTTTTT
TRBV29-1	TRBJ2-1	TRBD2	NA	CSVDSGRTNEQFF	TGCAGCGTTGATAGCGGGAGGACGAATGAGCAGTTCTTC
TRBV27	TRBJ1-5	TRBD1	NA	CASSGTVNQPQHF	TGTGCCAGCAGTGGGACAGTCAATCAGCCCCAGCATTTT
TRBV29-1	TRBJ2-5	NA	few	CSVGYRPQETQYF	TGCAGCGTTGGCTACAGACCCCAGGAGACCCAGTACTTC
TRBV11-2	TRBJ2-7	TRBD1	few	CASSSNRGRYEQYF	TGTGCCAGCAGCTCCAACAGGGGGCGGTACGAGCAGTACTTC